This T cell receptor beta chain comes out of a study of spatial heterogeneity in lung cancer. The wider study: TCR and UMI combinations that were unique each appeared, on average, more than ten times in raw reads.

TCRdb processed the 5' RACE reads anew with MiXCR; each CDR3 protein has one entry. The sample has about 38,000 distinct CDR3 sequences, 7.5% seen once. At least ten counts were recorded for this clonotype. Described time point: sample taken at primary tumor resection. The donor population consisted of approximately 79 patients with untreated, early-stage non-small cell lung cancer. Whole RNA, isolated from tumor, nontumor lung or frozen PBMC, was sequenced without prior sorting. This receptor was taken from a male donor with early-stage non-small cell lung cancer. The sample in question was PBMCs, obtained at surgery.

The CDR3: CASSADRTNNSPLHF. In nucleotides, the CDR3 is TGTGCCAGCAGTGCCGACAGGACTAATAATTCACCCCTCCACTTT. The V gene is TRBV6-5, the J gene TRBJ1-6; perhaps TRBD1 as D (6 bases). The germline V gene has CDR1 MNHEY and CDR2 SVGAGI. The CDR3 is made up of 15 amino acids. Trimming stripped 5 bases from V and 5 bases from J, with 13 bases between.